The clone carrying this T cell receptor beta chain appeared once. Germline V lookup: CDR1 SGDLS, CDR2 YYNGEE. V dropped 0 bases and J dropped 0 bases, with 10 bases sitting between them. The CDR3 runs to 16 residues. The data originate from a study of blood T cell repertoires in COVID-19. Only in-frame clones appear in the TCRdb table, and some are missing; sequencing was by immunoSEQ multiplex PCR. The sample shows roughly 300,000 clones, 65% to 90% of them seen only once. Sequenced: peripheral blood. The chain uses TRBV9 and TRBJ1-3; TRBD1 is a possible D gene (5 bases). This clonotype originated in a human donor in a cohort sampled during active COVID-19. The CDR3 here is CASSVAGTDSGNTIYF. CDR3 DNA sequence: TGTGCCAGCAGCGTAGCCGGGACTGACTCTGGAAACACCATATATTTT.